These T cell receptor beta chains were read from a single sample in a study of CD8+ T cells in alopecia areata. The protocol was immunoSEQ multiplex PCR, while the TCRdb copy is restricted to in-frame clones and leaves out a portion. The profile shows about 190,000 clones, approximately 60% of them singletons. Sequenced here: CD4+ T cells sorted from blood, sampled at week 4, from a patient treated with tofacitinib. Source of these receptors: a human donor with alopecia areata. Each CDR3 is given with its conserved first and last residue. Fields, in order: D gene, J gene, clone size, V gene, CDR3 protein, CDR3 DNA. D genes are given only for firm matches. Clone size appears in some rows only: once, few, many, or a class for an expanded clone.

D: -; J: TRBJ1-2; size: -; V: TRBV30; CDR3: CAWSRGGQVYGYTF; DNA: TGTGCCTGGAGTCGCGGGGGCCAGGTCTATGGCTACACCTTC
D: TRBD1; J: TRBJ2-7; size: -; V: TRBV2; CDR3: CASSEGQGRYEQYF; DNA: TGTGCCAGCAGTGAGGGACAGGGGAGGTACGAGCAGTACTTC
D: -; J: TRBJ2-3; size: few; V: TRBV27; CDR3: CASSLGRKDTQYF; DNA: TGTGCCAGCAGTTTAGGCCGTAAAGATACGCAGTATTTT
D: -; J: TRBJ2-7; size: -; V: TRBV5-1; CDR3: CASSLRQEYEQYF; DNA: TGCGCCAGCAGCTTGAGGCAGGAATACGAGCAGTACTTC
D: -; J: TRBJ2-5; size: -; V: TRBV27; CDR3: CARGRVTQYF; DNA: TGTGCCAGAGGGCGGGTGACCCAGTACTTC
D: -; J: TRBJ2-5; size: -; V: TRBV6-5; CDR3: CASSVEETQYF; DNA: TGTGCCAGCTCGGTGGAGGAGACCCAGTACTTC
D: -; J: TRBJ2-4; size: -; V: TRBV20-1; CDR3: CSARTGSIQYF; DNA: TGCAGTGCTAGAACGGGCTCGATTCAGTACTTC
D: TRBD1; J: TRBJ2-7; size: -; V: TRBV28; CDR3: CASRARGTYEQYF; DNA: TGTGCCAGCAGGGCCAGGGGGACCTACGAGCAGTACTTC
D: -; J: TRBJ1-2; size: -; V: TRBV29-1; CDR3: CSVDPNLYGYTF; DNA: TGCAGCGTCGATCCGAACCTCTATGGCTACACCTTC
D: -; J: TRBJ2-1; size: few; V: TRBV10-2; CDR3: CASRPTDRRNEQFF; DNA: TGCGCCAGCAGACCCACCGACCGACGTAATGAGCAGTTCTTC
D: -; J: TRBJ2-2; size: few; V: TRBV7-2; CDR3: CASSPELVPGELFF; DNA: TGTGCCAGCAGCCCAGAGCTAGTGCCCGGGGAGCTGTTTTTT
D: -; J: TRBJ2-3; size: -; V: TRBV29-1; CDR3: CSFVGADTQYF; DNA: TGCAGCTTTGTAGGGGCAGATACGCAGTATTTT
D: -; J: TRBJ2-1; size: once; V: TRBV29-1; CDR3: CSDEGQGALNEQFF; DNA: TGCAGCGACGAGGGGCAAGGGGCTCTCAATGAGCAGTTCTTC
D: -; J: TRBJ2-5; size: -; V: TRBV18; CDR3: CASSRGQQETQYF; DNA: TGTGCCAGCTCACGTGGACAGCAAGAGACCCAGTACTTC
D: -; J: TRBJ1-5; size: -; V: TRBV11-2; CDR3: CASSLGGFNQPQHF; DNA: TGTGCCAGCAGCTTAGGCGGGTTCAATCAGCCCCAGCATTTT
D: -; J: TRBJ2-7; size: -; V: TRBV18; CDR3: CASSPPGEEQYF; DNA: TGTGCCAGCTCACCACCGGGGGAAGAGCAGTACTTC
D: -; J: TRBJ2-7; size: few; V: TRBV9; CDR3: CASSPSGEGEQYF; DNA: TGTGCCAGCAGCCCCTCGGGTGAGGGCGAGCAGTACTTC
D: TRBD1; J: TRBJ2-3; size: -; V: TRBV7-2; CDR3: CASSQTRQGSTDTQYF; DNA: TGTGCCAGCAGCCAAACCCGACAGGGAAGCACAGATACGCAGTATTTT
D: TRBD2; J: TRBJ2-1; size: -; V: TRBV4-2; CDR3: CASSQVGAGLHNEQFF; DNA: TGTGCCAGCAGCCAAGTGGGAGCGGGACTACACAATGAGCAGTTCTTC
D: -; J: TRBJ2-6; size: -; V: TRBV5-4; CDR3: CASSLGSRNIGSGANVLTF; DNA: TGTGCCAGCAGCTTGGGGTCCAGGAATATAGGCTCTGGGGCCAACGTCCTGACTTTC
D: -; J: TRBJ1-1; size: -; V: TRBV28; CDR3: CASSGGNTEAFF; DNA: TGTGCCAGCAGTGGTGGGAACACTGAAGCTTTCTTT
D: TRBD2; J: TRBJ2-1; size: -; V: TRBV5-1; CDR3: CASSFSSGTREQFF; DNA: TGCGCCAGCAGCTTTTCTAGCGGGACTCGTGAGCAGTTCTTC
D: TRBD2; J: TRBJ2-3; size: -; V: TRBV7-2; CDR3: CASSFRSGAGGPDTQYF; DNA: TGTGCCAGCAGCTTTAGGTCAGGAGCGGGAGGCCCTGATACGCAGTATTTT
D: -; J: TRBJ1-1; size: -; V: TRBV30; CDR3: CARTLGTEAFF; DNA: TGTGCCCGAACCTTGGGCACTGAAGCTTTCTTT
D: -; J: TRBJ1-1; size: -; V: TRBV30; CDR3: CAWSPDKIEAFF; DNA: TGTGCCTGGAGTCCGGACAAGATAGAAGCTTTCTTT
D: -; J: TRBJ2-7; size: -; V: TRBV27; CDR3: CASSSTYEQYF; DNA: TGTGCCAGCAGCTCCACCTACGAGCAGTACTTC
D: TRBD1; J: TRBJ2-7; size: few; V: TRBV2; CDR3: CAGNVQGALYEQYF; DNA: TGTGCCGGCAACGTGCAGGGGGCGTTATACGAGCAGTACTTC
D: -; J: TRBJ2-7; size: -; V: TRBV6-5; CDR3: CASSYSRAVYEQYF; DNA: TGTGCCAGCAGTTACTCGAGGGCAGTATACGAGCAGTACTTC
D: -; J: TRBJ2-7; size: -; V: TRBV29-1; CDR3: CSPTRASSYEQYF; DNA: TGCAGCCCTACCCGGGCCAGCTCCTACGAGCAGTACTTC
D: -; J: TRBJ2-5; size: -; V: TRBV30; CDR3: CAWSVPQPLQETQYF; DNA: TGTGCCTGGAGTGTACCGCAGCCCCTCCAAGAGACCCAGTACTTC
D: -; J: TRBJ1-4; size: -; V: TRBV6-5; CDR3: CASSSVWPNREKLFF; DNA: TGTGCCAGCAGTTCTGTTTGGCCGAACCGGGAAAAACTGTTTTTT
D: -; J: TRBJ2-7; size: -; V: TRBV30; CDR3: CAYEGVYEQYF; DNA: TGTGCCTATGAGGGAGTTTACGAGCAGTACTTC
D: -; J: TRBJ1-1; size: -; V: TRBV30; CDR3: CAWKGNYEAFF; DNA: TGTGCCTGGAAGGGGAACTATGAAGCTTTCTTT
D: TRBD1; J: TRBJ2-7; size: -; V: TRBV7-2; CDR3: CASRRDRGGEEQYF; DNA: TGTGCCAGCAGAAGGGACAGGGGCGGTGAAGAGCAGTACTTC
D: TRBD1; J: TRBJ1-2; size: few; V: TRBV29-1; CDR3: CSVEPRTGYGYTF; DNA: TGCAGCGTTGAACCGCGGACAGGGTATGGCTACACCTTC
D: -; J: TRBJ2-3; size: -; V: TRBV29-1; CDR3: CSGGDTQYF; DNA: TGCAGCGGAGGGGATACGCAGTATTTT
D: TRBD1; J: TRBJ2-7; size: -; V: TRBV9; CDR3: CASSPTGTGESYEQYF; DNA: TGTGCCAGCAGCCCAACCGGGACAGGGGAATCCTACGAGCAGTACTTC
D: TRBD2; J: TRBJ2-1; size: few; V: TRBV29-1; CDR3: CSAIPPAGGYNEQFF; DNA: TGCAGCGCCATTCCCCCAGCGGGAGGGTACAATGAGCAGTTCTTC
D: -; J: TRBJ1-1; size: -; V: TRBV28; CDR3: CASSLMNTEAFF; DNA: TGTGCCAGCAGTTTAATGAACACTGAAGCTTTCTTT
D: -; J: TRBJ2-6; size: few; V: TRBV28; CDR3: CASSLGSRPSGANVLTF; DNA: TGTGCCAGCAGTTTAGGTTCGCGTCCCTCTGGGGCCAACGTCCTGACTTTC
D: -; J: TRBJ2-1; size: -; V: TRBV5-1; CDR3: CASSLTGSTGYEQFF; DNA: TGCGCCAGCAGCCTGACAGGATCGACTGGCTATGAGCAGTTCTTC
D: -; J: TRBJ1-5; size: -; V: TRBV30; CDR3: CAWSATDKPQHF; DNA: TGTGCCTGGAGTGCAACTGATAAGCCCCAGCATTTT
D: TRBD2; J: TRBJ2-2; size: -; V: TRBV5-1; CDR3: CASNLLAGGSGELFF; DNA: TGCGCCAGCAATCTCCTAGCGGGAGGTTCCGGGGAGCTGTTTTTT
D: -; J: TRBJ1-4; size: -; V: TRBV29-1; CDR3: CSVARDRNEKLFF; DNA: TGCAGCGTCGCTCGTGACAGGAATGAAAAACTGTTTTTT
D: -; J: TRBJ2-5; size: -; V: TRBV29-1; CDR3: CSVRLGVGTWETQYF; DNA: TGCAGCGTTCGACTAGGCGTCGGGACTTGGGAGACCCAGTACTTC
D: -; J: TRBJ2-2; size: few; V: TRBV29-1; CDR3: CSAYTGELFF; DNA: TGCAGCGCCTACACCGGGGAGCTGTTTTTT